This TCR beta chain derives from a study of vaccination effects on CD4 cells after COVID-19. Study as a whole: It was a median of 72 days after the second dose that post-vaccine samples were obtained. Whole-study results and caveats: Common cold coronaviruses were cross-recognized by only 1 of 255 vaccine-induced clones in healthy vaccinees. Marked clonal contraction of infection- and vaccine-induced clones was seen late after vaccination.

CD4+ T cell isolation took place after approximately ten days of culture. Each participant was given two doses of one vaccine (BNT162b2 or mRNA-1273). Recipients of the vaccine had no prior SARS-CoV-2 infection and negative nucleocapsid antibodies. This clone was seen a few times. Its target is unknown. The assay was immunoSEQ multiplex PCR, and TCRdb's table has in-frame clones only and misses some. This sample has around 40,000 clones; around 70% occur once, and the top ten carry less than 10%. With V trimmed by 6 bases and J by 5 bases, 10 bases remained unmatched. The CDR3 has 15 residues. CDR1 LNHDA and CDR2 SQIVND come from the germline V gene (reference sequence).

The sequencing here drew on CD4+ T cells from PBMCs cultured without peptide, taken after COVID-19 vaccination. The V and J genes are TRBV19 and TRBJ2-3, with 8 nucleotides matching TRBD2. The clonotype comes from a human donor who received a COVID-19 vaccine. DNA for the CDR3: TGTGCCAGTAGGATTTCGAGCGGGAGCGGAGATACGCAGTATTTT. It is translated as CASRISSGSGDTQYF.